This entry describes one TCR beta chain. The same CDR3 also results from other DNA sequences found in this sample. The CDR3 is 14 residues long. Germline V gene data show CDR1 as MGHRA and CDR2 as YSYEKL. V was trimmed by 0 bases and J by 4 bases, leaving 7 bases between them. This record belongs to a study of blood T cell repertoires in COVID-19. The protocol was immunoSEQ multiplex PCR, while the TCRdb copy is restricted to in-frame clones and leaves out a portion. The repertoire consists of roughly 250,000 clones, with roughly 84% occurring once and the leading ten covering 0.87%. This TCR derives from a human donor with COVID-19, enrolled during active disease. The donor label of this sample is uncertain. The gene calls are TRBV4-1 and TRBJ1-5; D might be TRBD1 (5 bases). The sequencing input was peripheral blood. Here the CDR3 reads CASSQDRGNQPQHF. Here the CDR3 DNA reads TGCGCCAGCAGCCAAGATAGGGGAAATCAGCCCCAGCATTTT.